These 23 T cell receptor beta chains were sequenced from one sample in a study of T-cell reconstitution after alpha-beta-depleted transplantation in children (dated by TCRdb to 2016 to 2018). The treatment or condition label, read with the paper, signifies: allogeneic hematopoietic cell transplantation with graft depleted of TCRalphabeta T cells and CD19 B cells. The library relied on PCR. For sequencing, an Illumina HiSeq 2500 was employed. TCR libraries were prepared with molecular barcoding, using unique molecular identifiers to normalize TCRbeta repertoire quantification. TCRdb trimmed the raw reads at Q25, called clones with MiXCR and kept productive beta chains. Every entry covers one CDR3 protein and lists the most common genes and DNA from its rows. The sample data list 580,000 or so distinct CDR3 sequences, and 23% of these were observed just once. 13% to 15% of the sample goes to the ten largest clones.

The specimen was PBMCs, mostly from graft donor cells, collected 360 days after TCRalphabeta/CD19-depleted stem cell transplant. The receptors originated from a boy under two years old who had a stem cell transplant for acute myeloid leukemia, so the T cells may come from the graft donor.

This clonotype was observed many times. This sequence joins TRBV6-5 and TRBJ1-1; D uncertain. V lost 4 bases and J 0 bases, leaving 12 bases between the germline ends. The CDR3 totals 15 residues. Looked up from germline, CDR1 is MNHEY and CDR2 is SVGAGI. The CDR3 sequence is CASSSDNWVNTEAFF. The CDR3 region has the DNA TGTGCCAGCAGTTCCGATAATTGGGTGAACACTGAAGCTTTCTTT.

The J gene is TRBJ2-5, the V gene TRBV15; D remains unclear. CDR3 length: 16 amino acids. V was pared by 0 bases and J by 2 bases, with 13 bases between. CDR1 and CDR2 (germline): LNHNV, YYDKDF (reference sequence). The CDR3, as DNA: TGTGCCACCAGCAGAGATCTGGCTCGGTATCAAGAGACCCAGTACTTC. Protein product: CATSRDLARYQETQYF.

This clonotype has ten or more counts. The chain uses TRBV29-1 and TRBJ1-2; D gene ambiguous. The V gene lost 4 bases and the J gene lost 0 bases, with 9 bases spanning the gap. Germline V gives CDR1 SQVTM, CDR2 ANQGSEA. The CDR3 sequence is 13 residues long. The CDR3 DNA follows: TGCAGCGTTGGTGGCGTCTCTAACTATGGCTACACCTTC. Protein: CSVGGVSNYGYTF. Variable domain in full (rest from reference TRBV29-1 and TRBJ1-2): SAVISQKPSRDICQRGTSLTIQCQVDSQVTMMFWYRQQPGQSLTLIATANQGSEATYESGFVIDKFPISRPNLTFSTLTVSNMSPEDSSIYLCSVGGVSNYGYTFGSGTRLTVV.

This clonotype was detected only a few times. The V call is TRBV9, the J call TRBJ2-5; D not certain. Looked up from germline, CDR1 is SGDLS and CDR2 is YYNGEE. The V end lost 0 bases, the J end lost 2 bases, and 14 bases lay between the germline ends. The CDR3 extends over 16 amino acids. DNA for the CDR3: TGTGCCAGCAGCGTAGAACCGGCAGGTCGGCAAGAGACCCAGTACTTC. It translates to CASSVEPAGRQETQYF. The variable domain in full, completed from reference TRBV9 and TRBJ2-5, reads DSGVTQTPKHLITATGQRVTLRCSPRSGDLSVYWYQQSLDQGLQFLIQYYNGEERAKGNILERFSAQQFPDLHSELNLSSLELGDSALYFCASSVEPAGRQETQYFGPGTRLLVL.

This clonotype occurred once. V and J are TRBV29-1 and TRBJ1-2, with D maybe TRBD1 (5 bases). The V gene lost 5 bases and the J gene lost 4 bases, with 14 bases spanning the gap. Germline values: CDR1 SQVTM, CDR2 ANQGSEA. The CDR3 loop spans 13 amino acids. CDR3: CSVYAGRPYGYTF. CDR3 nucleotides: TGCAGCGTTTATGCGGGACGCCCCTATGGCTACACCTTC.

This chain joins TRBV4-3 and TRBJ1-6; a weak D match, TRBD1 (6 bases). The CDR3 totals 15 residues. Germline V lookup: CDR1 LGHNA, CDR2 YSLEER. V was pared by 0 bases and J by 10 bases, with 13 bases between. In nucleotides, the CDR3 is TGCGCCAGCAGCCAAGACTGGGCAGGGGAATCACCCCTCCACTTT. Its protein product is CASSQDWAGESPLHF.

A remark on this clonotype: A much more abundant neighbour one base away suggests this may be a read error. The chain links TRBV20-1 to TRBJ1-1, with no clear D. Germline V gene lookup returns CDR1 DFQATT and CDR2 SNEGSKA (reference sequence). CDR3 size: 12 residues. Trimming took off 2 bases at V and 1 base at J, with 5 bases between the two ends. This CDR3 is CSARMGNTEAFF. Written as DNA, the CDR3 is TGCAGTGCTAGAATGGGGAACACTGAAGCTTTCTTT.

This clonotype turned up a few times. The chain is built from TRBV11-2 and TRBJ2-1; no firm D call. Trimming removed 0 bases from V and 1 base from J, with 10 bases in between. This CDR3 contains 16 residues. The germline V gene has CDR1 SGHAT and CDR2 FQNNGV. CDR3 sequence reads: CASSLDPGLSYNEQFF. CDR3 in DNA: TGTGCCAGCAGCTTAGATCCCGGCCTATCCTACAATGAGCAGTTCTTC.

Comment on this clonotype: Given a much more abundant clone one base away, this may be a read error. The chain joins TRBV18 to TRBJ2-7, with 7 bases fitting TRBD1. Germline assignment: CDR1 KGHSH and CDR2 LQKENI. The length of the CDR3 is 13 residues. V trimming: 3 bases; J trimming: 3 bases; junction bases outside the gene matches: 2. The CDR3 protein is CASSPGQFYEQYF. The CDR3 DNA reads TGTGCCAGCTCACCGGGACAGTTCTACGAGCAGTACTTC.

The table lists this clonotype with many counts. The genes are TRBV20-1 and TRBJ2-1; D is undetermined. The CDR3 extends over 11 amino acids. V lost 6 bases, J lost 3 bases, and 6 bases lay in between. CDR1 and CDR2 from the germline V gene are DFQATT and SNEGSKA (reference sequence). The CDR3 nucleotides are TGCAGTGCCCCTGACTACAATGAGCAGTTCTTC. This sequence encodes CSAPDYNEQFF.

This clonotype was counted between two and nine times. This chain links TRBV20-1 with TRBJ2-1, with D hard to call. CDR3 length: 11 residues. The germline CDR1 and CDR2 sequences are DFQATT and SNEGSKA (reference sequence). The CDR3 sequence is CRVDAYNEQFF. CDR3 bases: TGCAGGGTAGATGCCTACAATGAGCAGTTCTTC.

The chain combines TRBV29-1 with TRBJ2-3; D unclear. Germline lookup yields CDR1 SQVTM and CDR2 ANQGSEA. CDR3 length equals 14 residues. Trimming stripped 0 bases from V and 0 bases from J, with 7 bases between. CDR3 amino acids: CSVEDPRSTDTQYF. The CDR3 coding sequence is TGCAGCGTTGAAGATCCAAGAAGCACAGATACGCAGTATTTT.

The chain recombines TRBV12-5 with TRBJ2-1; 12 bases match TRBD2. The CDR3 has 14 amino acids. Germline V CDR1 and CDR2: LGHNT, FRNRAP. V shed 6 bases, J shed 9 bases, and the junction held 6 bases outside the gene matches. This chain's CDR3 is CASGPLAGGAEQFF. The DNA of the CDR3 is TGTGCTAGTGGACCACTAGCGGGGGGAGCTGAGCAGTTCTTC. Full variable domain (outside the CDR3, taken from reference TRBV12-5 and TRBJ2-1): DARVTQTPRHKVTEMGQEVTMRCQPILGHNTVFWYRQTMMQGLELLAYFRNRAPLDDSGMPKDRFSAEMPDATLATLKIQPSEPRDSAVYFCASGPLAGGAEQFFGPGTRLTVL.

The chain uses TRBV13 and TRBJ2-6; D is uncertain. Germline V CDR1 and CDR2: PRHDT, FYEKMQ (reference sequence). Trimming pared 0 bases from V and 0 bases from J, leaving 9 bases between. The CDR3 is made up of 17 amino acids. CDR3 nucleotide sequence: TGTGCCAGCAGCTTAGGCGGGCGGAGCTCTGGGGCCAACGTCCTGACTTTC. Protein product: CASSLGGRSSGANVLTF.

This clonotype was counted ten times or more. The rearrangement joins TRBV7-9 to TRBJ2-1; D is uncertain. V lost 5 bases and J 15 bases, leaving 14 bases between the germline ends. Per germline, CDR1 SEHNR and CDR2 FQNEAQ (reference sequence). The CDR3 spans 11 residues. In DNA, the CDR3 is TGTGCCAGCAGCCTAGGTAGTGGGTCGTTCTTC. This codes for CASSLGSGSFF.

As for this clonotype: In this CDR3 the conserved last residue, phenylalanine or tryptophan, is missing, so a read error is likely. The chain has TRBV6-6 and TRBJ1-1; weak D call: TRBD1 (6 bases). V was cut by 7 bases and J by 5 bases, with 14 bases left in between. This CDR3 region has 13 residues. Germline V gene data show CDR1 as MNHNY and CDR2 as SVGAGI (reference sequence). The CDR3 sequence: CASNPGALTEAFC. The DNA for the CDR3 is TGTGCCAGCAACCCAGGGGCACTGACTGAAGCTTTCTGT.

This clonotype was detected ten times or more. The CDR3 region is CASSLQGRISSYEQYV. Here the CDR3 DNA reads TGTGCCAGCAGTTTGCAGGGACGGATAAGCTCCTACGAGCAGTACGTC. This sequence joins TRBV6-5 and TRBJ2-7; either TRBD1 or TRBD2 may fit D (5 bases each). The V and J ends lost 4 bases and 0 bases respectively, with 16 bases between them. Germline CDR1 is MNHEY and CDR2 is SVGAGI. The CDR3 totals 16 residues.

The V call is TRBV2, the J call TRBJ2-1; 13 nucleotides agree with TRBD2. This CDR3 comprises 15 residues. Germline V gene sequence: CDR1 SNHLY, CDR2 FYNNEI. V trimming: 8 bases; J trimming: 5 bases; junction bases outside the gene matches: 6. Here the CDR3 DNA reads TGTGCCAGCGAAACTAGCGGGGGGGGTAACAATGAGCAGTTCTTC. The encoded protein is CASETSGGGNNEQFF.

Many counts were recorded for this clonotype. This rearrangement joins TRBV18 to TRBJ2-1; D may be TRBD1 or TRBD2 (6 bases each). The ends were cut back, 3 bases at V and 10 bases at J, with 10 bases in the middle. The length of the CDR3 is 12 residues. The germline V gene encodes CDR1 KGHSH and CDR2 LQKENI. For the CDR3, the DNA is TGTGCCAGCTCACCCCTAGGGGGGGAGCAGTTCTTC. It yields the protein CASSPLGGEQFF. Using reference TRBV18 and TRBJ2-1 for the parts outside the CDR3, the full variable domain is NAGVMQNPRHLVRRRGQEARLRCSPMKGHSHVYWYRQLPEEGLKFMVYLQKENIIDESGMPKERFSAEFPKEGPSILRIQQVVRGDSAAYFCASSPLGGEQFFGPGTRLTVL.

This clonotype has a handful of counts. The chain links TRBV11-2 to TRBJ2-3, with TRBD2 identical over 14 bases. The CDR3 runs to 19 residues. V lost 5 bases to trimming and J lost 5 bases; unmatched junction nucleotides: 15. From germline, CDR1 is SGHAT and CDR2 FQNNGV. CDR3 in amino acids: CASSAWGRRGLAGEDTQYF. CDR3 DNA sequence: TGTGCCAGCAGCGCATGGGGCCGCAGGGGACTAGCGGGAGAAGATACGCAGTATTTT.

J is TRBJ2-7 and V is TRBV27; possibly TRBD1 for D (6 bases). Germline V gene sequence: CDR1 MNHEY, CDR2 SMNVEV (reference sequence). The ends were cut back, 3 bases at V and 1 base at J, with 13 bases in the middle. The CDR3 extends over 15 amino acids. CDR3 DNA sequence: TGTGCCAGCAGTTTGGGGGCAGGATTTTCCTACGAGCAGTACTTC. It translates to CASSLGAGFSYEQYF.

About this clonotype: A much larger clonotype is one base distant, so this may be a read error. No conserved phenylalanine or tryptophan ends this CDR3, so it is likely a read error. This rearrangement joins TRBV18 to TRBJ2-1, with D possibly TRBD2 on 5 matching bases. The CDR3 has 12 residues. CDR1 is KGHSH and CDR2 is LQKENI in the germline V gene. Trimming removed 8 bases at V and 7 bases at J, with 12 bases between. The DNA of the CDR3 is TGTGCCAGCGGCCCCGGGGAGAATGAGCAGTTCTAC. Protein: CASGPGENEQFY.

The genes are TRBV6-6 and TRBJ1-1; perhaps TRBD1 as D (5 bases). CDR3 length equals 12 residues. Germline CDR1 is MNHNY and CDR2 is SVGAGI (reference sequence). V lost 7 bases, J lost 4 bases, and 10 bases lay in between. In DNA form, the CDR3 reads TGTGCCAGCACAGGGATAGGCACTGAAGCTTTCTTT. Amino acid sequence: CASTGIGTEAFF.